The 32 T cell receptor beta chains below were found in one sample sequenced in a study of radiation and T cells in renal cell carcinoma. Time point defined: blood 2 weeks post-SBRT. The treatment denotes: 15 Gy SBRT to primary tumor, nephrectomy 4 weeks later. Repertoires were generated with immunoSEQ multiplex PCR, while TCRdb's copy carries only in-frame clones and drops some. The repertoire includes about 130,000 clones, more than 75% of them detected once, and approximately 6% sits in the top ten. This material consisted of blood, taken from a patient whose treatment included radiotherapy and nephrectomy. The receptors were gathered from a woman in her 70s with renal cell carcinoma.

CDR3 region: CASTGQTDLPQHF. DNA of the CDR3: TGTGCCAGCACGGGACAGACGGACCTGCCCCAGCATTTT. V usage is TRBV6-1 and J usage is TRBJ1-5; 7 bases are a match to TRBD1. In germline, CDR1 is MNHNS, CDR2 SASEGT. V shed 7 bases and J 9 bases; nucleotides not matched to a gene: 9. The CDR3 sequence is 13 residues long.

The chain joins TRBV7-9 to TRBJ2-2; 7 bases agree with TRBD1. V shed 4 bases, J shed 1 base, and the junction held 0 bases outside the gene matches. The CDR3 consists of 14 residues. From germline, CDR1 is SEHNR and CDR2 FQNEAQ (reference sequence). The CDR3 loop is CASSWDRNTGELFF. In DNA, the CDR3 is TGTGCCAGCAGCTGGGACAGGAACACCGGGGAGCTGTTTTTT.

This clone was seen a few times. The V call is TRBV7-2, the J call TRBJ2-3; D ambiguous. Germline CDR1 SGHTA, CDR2 FQGNSA. This CDR3 contains 12 residues. V was pared by 5 bases and J by 0 bases, with 3 bases between. CDR3 DNA sequence: TGTGCCAGCAGCGGAAGCACAGATACGCAGTATTTT. Amino acid sequence: CASSGSTDTQYF.

The chain couples TRBV30 to TRBJ2-1; TRBD2 aligns across 13 bases. Germline assignment: CDR1 GTSNPN and CDR2 SVGIG (reference sequence). This CDR3 has 14 residues. The junction had 5 bases not matched to a gene; V was cut back by 3 bases and J by 9 bases. CDR3 residues: CAWRTSGGRGEQFF. Here the CDR3 DNA reads TGTGCCTGGAGGACTAGCGGGGGGCGGGGTGAGCAGTTCTTC.

The J gene is TRBJ2-5, the V gene TRBV5-1; no clear D gene. The CDR3 loop spans 13 amino acids. Deletions cut 2 bases from V and 3 bases from J, with 8 bases between. Germline assignment: CDR1 SGHRS and CDR2 YFSETQ. In DNA form, the CDR3 reads TGCGCCAGCAGCTTAATGGGTGAAGAGACCCAGTACTTC. This translates into CASSLMGEETQYF.

The CDR3 nucleotides read TGTGCCAGCAGCCGACCCCCACCGACCGGGGAGCTGTTTTTT. It is translated as CASSRPPPTGELFF. The V gene is TRBV7-2, the J gene TRBJ2-2, with D uncertain. The CDR3 totals 14 residues. Trimming removed 5 bases from V and 5 bases from J, with 12 bases in between. Germline CDR1 and CDR2: SGHTA and FQGNSA.

The genes are TRBV9 and TRBJ2-1, with no clear D. The CDR3 is made up of 14 amino acids. V was cut by 0 bases and J by 6 bases, with 10 bases left in between. Germline-derived CDR1 and CDR2 are SGDLS and YYNGEE. The CDR3 nucleotides are TGTGCCAGCAGCGTAGTCAGTCAGGTCAATGAGCAGTTCTTC. Translated: CASSVVSQVNEQFF.

The V gene is TRBV7-2, the J gene TRBJ2-2; TRBD1 matches 8 bases. The V gene end was trimmed by 5 bases and the J gene end by 7 bases; junction bases not matched to a gene: 9. Germline CDR1 and CDR2: SGHTA and FQGNSA. The CDR3 has 15 amino acids. CDR3 nucleotides: TGTGCCAGCAGCCCTACAGGGGGAAGCAACGGGGAGCTGTTTTTT. This translates into CASSPTGGSNGELFF.

CDR3 sequence: CASSYGGQLNTEAFF. CDR3 in DNA: TGTGCCAGCAGTTACGGGGGACAGTTGAACACTGAAGCTTTCTTT. The V call is TRBV6-6, the J call TRBJ1-1; 7 bases line up with TRBD1. The CDR3 contains 15 residues. The germline gives CDR1 MNHNY, CDR2 SVGAGI (reference sequence). Trimming at V came to 2 bases and at J to 0 bases, leaving 3 bases not matched to a gene.

The chain is built from TRBV5-1 and TRBJ1-4, with D possibly matching TRBD1 (6 bases). Germline V lookup: CDR1 SGHRS, CDR2 YFSETQ. Trimming took off 2 bases at V and 0 bases at J, with 11 bases between the two ends. The length of the CDR3 is 16 residues. This CDR3 is CASSLTGLSTNEKLFF. CDR3 sequence (DNA): TGCGCCAGCAGCTTAACAGGGTTGTCAACTAATGAAAAACTGTTTTTT.

The gene calls are TRBV20-1 and TRBJ2-3; no clear D gene. The CDR3 has 11 residues. Germline CDR1 DFQATT, CDR2 SNEGSKA (reference sequence). The V end was cut by 3 bases, the J end by 9 bases, with 10 bases between. The CDR3 loop reads CSARGQQTQYF. For the CDR3, the DNA is TGCAGTGCTAGGGGTCAGCAGACGCAGTATTTT.

The gene calls are TRBV5-1 and TRBJ2-7; weak D call: TRBD2 (5 bases). Trimming stripped 4 bases from V and 0 bases from J, with 11 bases between. The V gene's germline CDR1 is SGHRS and CDR2 YFSETQ. The CDR3 is 14 residues long. Here the CDR3 DNA reads TGCGCCAGCAGCCCGGGGTTTAGCTCCTACGAGCAGTACTTC. This encodes CASSPGFSSYEQYF.

V gene TRBV5-1 combines with J gene TRBJ1-1; D gene ambiguous. CDR3 size: 17 residues. Germline values: CDR1 SGHRS, CDR2 YFSETQ. The germline V and J ends were trimmed by 2 bases and 0 bases, with 17 bases remaining between them. In nucleotides, the CDR3 is TGCGCCAGCAGCTTTAGTCGTCCGAACAGCTTGAACACTGAAGCTTTCTTT. Its protein is CASSFSRPNSLNTEAFF.

The chain recombines TRBV5-5 with TRBJ2-5; tentatively, D is TRBD2 (6 bases). The CDR3 is made up of 14 amino acids. CDR1 is SGHKS and CDR2 is YYEKEE in the germline V gene (reference sequence). The V end was cut by 4 bases, the J end by 5 bases, with 15 bases between. The CDR3 reads CASSLARGRETQYF. Here the CDR3 DNA reads TGTGCCAGCAGCCTGGCCCGGGGGAGGGAGACCCAGTACTTC.

The genes are TRBV19 and TRBJ1-2, with unresolved D. The CDR3 extends over 12 amino acids. The ends were cut back, 4 bases at V and 6 bases at J, with 9 bases in the middle. Germline CDR1 LNHDA, CDR2 SQIVND (reference sequence). The CDR3 bases are TGTGCCAGTAGTAGAGTCGGGGATGGCTACACCTTC. It translates to CASSRVGDGYTF.

The chain links TRBV2 to TRBJ2-5; D gene uncertain. Between the trimmed V and J ends, which lost 6 bases and 1 base, there was a span of 12 bases. Germline CDR1 SNHLY, CDR2 FYNNEI. The CDR3 is 14 amino acids. The CDR3 DNA is TGTGCCAGCAGCCTGTCTCGGAGCCAAGAGACCCAGTACTTC. This gives the protein CASSLSRSQETQYF.

This clone was observed a handful of times. This chain connects TRBV7-3 to TRBJ1-1; D ambiguous. Germline CDR1 reads SGHTA; CDR2 reads FQGTGA. V was trimmed by 4 bases and J by 1 base, leaving 10 bases between them. The CDR3 is 14 residues long. The DNA of the CDR3 is TGTGCCAGCAGCTCCGGATCAGGGAACACTGAAGCTTTCTTT. Protein: CASSSGSGNTEAFF.

The chain is built from TRBV7-8 and TRBJ2-5, with D possibly being TRBD1 (6 bases). The CDR3 length is 15 residues. From germline, CDR1 is SGHVS and CDR2 FQNEAQ. The V and J ends lost 0 bases and 3 bases respectively, with 11 bases between them. CDR3 nucleotide sequence: TGTGCCAGCAGCTTAGCGGGGGCGCAGGAAGAGACCCAGTACTTC. The encoded protein is CASSLAGAQEETQYF.

The chain couples TRBV5-1 to TRBJ1-1, with D possibly matching TRBD1 (6 bases). The V end was cut by 5 bases, the J end by 1 base, with 9 bases between. The V gene's germline CDR1 is SGHRS and CDR2 YFSETQ. CDR3 length equals 13 residues. CDR3 amino acids: CASRTTGNTEAFF. The CDR3 DNA is TGCGCCAGCAGGACGACAGGGAACACTGAAGCTTTCTTT.

This rearrangement joins TRBV7-9 to TRBJ1-4; D remains unclear. The CDR3 totals 13 residues. Germline V gene lookup returns CDR1 SEHNR and CDR2 FQNEAQ (reference sequence). Trimming took 6 bases from V and 3 from J, leaving 8 bases between them. Here the CDR3 DNA reads TGTGCCAGCAGATCGAAGTCTAATGAAAAACTGTTTTTT. This sequence encodes CASRSKSNEKLFF.

The chain couples TRBV18 to TRBJ1-1; the match to TRBD1 covers 9 bases. Losses at the gene ends were 6 bases for V and 11 bases for J; bases not matched to a gene: 4. CDR3 length: 11 amino acids. Germline CDR1 KGHSH, CDR2 LQKENI. The CDR3 loop is CASSDRGGAFF. The DNA of the CDR3 is TGTGCCAGCTCGGACAGGGGTGGCGCTTTCTTT.

The CDR3 coding sequence is TGTGCCAGCAGCGCGCCCGGGGAACCCCAAACCCAGTACTTC. This gives the protein CASSAPGEPQTQYF. The rearrangement joins TRBV5-5 to TRBJ2-5; a weak D match, TRBD2 (5 bases). CDR1 is SGHKS and CDR2 is YYEKEE in the germline V gene (reference sequence). Between the trimmed V and J ends, which lost 4 bases and 8 bases, there was a span of 18 bases. The CDR3 is 14 residues long.

V usage is TRBV2 and J usage is TRBJ1-2; D is ambiguous. CDR3 length: 15 amino acids. In germline, CDR1 is SNHLY, CDR2 FYNNEI. V was trimmed by 2 bases and J by 4 bases, leaving 14 bases between them. CDR3 protein: CASSEPTGQVYGYTF. The DNA of the CDR3 is TGTGCCAGCAGTGAACCCACCGGGCAGGTCTATGGCTACACCTTC.

Here the CDR3 reads CASRLRSGELYNEQFF. The CDR3 DNA reads TGTGCAAGTCGCTTAAGGAGCGGCGAACTCTACAATGAGCAGTTCTTC. This chain connects TRBV12-2 to TRBJ2-1; the D segment call TRBD2 is taken from the table without a DNA check. TRBV12-2 is listed as a pseudogene. The CDR3 has 16 amino acids.

The rearrangement joins TRBV4-2 to TRBJ1-1, with D possibly TRBD1 on 5 matching bases. This CDR3 contains 15 residues. Germline CDR1 LGHNA, CDR2 YNFKEQ. The V end lost 0 bases, the J end lost 1 base, and 9 bases lay between the germline ends. In DNA form, the CDR3 reads TGTGCCAGCAGCCAAGAACCAGGGTGGAACACTGAAGCTTTCTTT. It specifies CASSQEPGWNTEAFF.

This rearrangement joins TRBV30 to TRBJ1-2; D possibly corresponds to TRBD1 (5 bases). Germline CDR1 reads GTSNPN; CDR2 reads SVGIG (reference sequence). The V gene lost 8 bases and the J gene lost 2 bases, with 15 bases spanning the gap. CDR3 length: 13 residues. This CDR3 reads CAGDPGGNYGYTF. CDR3 nucleotide sequence: TGTGCCGGGGACCCTGGAGGGAACTATGGCTACACCTTC.

This clone was observed at least ten times. CDR3 in amino acids: CASSRQLQYNEQFF. The CDR3 region has the DNA TGTGCCAGCAGTCGGCAGCTCCAGTACAATGAGCAGTTCTTC. The gene calls are TRBV6-1 and TRBJ2-1; unclear D gene. This CDR3 has 14 amino acids. Germline V lookup: CDR1 MNHNS, CDR2 SASEGT. The V gene lost 5 bases and the J gene lost 4 bases, with 12 bases spanning the gap.

The rearrangement joins TRBV28 to TRBJ2-7; D ambiguous. There are 14 residues in the CDR3. The germline V gene has CDR1 MDHEN and CDR2 SYDVKM. Trimming cost V 2 bases and J 0 bases, with 8 bases left between them. The CDR3 reads CASSLGGYSYEQYF. In nucleotides, the CDR3 is TGTGCCAGCAGTTTAGGCGGATACTCCTACGAGCAGTACTTC.

The genes are TRBV6-4 and TRBJ2-1, with a weak D call TRBD2 (5 bases). This CDR3 spans 13 amino acids. Trimming shortened V by 4 bases and J by 7 bases, and 11 bases separated the two germline ends. Germline V CDR1 and CDR2: MRHNA, SNTAGT. The CDR3 coding sequence is TGTGCCAGCAGTGTCTCCCGGAGGAATGAGCAGTTCTTC. This translates into CASSVSRRNEQFF.

The J gene is TRBJ2-1, the V gene TRBV11-3, with no clear D. The CDR3 is 13 residues long. CDR1 is SGHNT, CDR2 YENEEA, per germline. Trimming shortened V by 5 bases and J by 7 bases, and 12 bases separated the two germline ends. The CDR3 sequence is CASSTRTENEQFF. CDR3 DNA sequence: TGTGCCAGCAGCACCCGGACGGAGAATGAGCAGTTCTTC.

This clone is a singleton in its sample. V gene TRBV2 combines with J gene TRBJ1-2, with TRBD1 matching over 9 bases. V trimming: 5 bases; J trimming: 7 bases; junction bases outside the gene matches: 8. Germline V gene sequence: CDR1 SNHLY, CDR2 FYNNEI. This CDR3 is built from 14 residues. The CDR3 DNA sequence: TGTGCCAGCAGTTCCGGGACAGGGATCAGTGGCTACACCTTC. Protein sequence: CASSSGTGISGYTF.

J is TRBJ2-6 and V is TRBV28; 9 nucleotides align to TRBD1. Germline V CDR1 and CDR2: MDHEN, SYDVKM. V lost 7 bases and J lost 1; bases outside the gene matches: 8. The CDR3 is made up of 17 amino acids. The CDR3 DNA reads TGTGCCAGCACTTCAGAAGGACAGGGGTCTGGGGCCAACGTCCTGACTTTC. It encodes CASTSEGQGSGANVLTF.